What follows is one T cell receptor (beta chain) and its context. This record comes from a study of shared clonotypes between healthy human individuals. The repertoire was sequenced with immunoSEQ multiplex PCR; TCRdb's copy has only in-frame clones and lacks some. Among more than 2 million clones listed, around 93% were seen once. Naive CD8 cells lacked CD45RO, underwent positive selection for CCR7 and left out terminally differentiated effector memory CD45RA+ cells. This receptor was obtained from a man aged 18 to 30 in good health. Some clones in this sample may be carry-over from other donors' samples. Sequences were obtained from naive CD8+ T cells from PBMCs.

In DNA form, the CDR3 reads TGTGCCAGCAGGCAGGGGCCTGGGGAGACCCAGTACTTC. Its protein product is CASRQGPGETQYF. The rearrangement links TRBV5-4 to TRBJ2-5, with D maybe TRBD1 (6 bases). Germline assignment: CDR1 SGHNT and CDR2 YYREEE (reference sequence). This CDR3 has 13 amino acids. The V and J ends lost 5 bases and 5 bases respectively, with 13 bases between them. Full variable domain (missing parts from reference TRBV5-4 and TRBJ2-5): ETGVTQSPTHLIKTRGQQVTLRCSSQSGHNTVSWYQQALGQGPQFIFQYYREEENGRGNFPPRFSGLQFPNYSSELNVNALELDDSALYLCASRQGPGETQYFGPGTRLLVL.